The 7 T cell receptor beta chains reported below all come from one sample, sequenced in a study of beta chain features in type 1 diabetes. Since all of the isolated RNA was reverse transcribed, expressed TCRB transcripts were what got sequenced. TCRdb's table, derived via immunoSEQ multiplex PCR, lists solely in-frame clones and lacks some. In the table there are 250,000 or so clones, 25% to 30% of which are singletons. Sequenced: central memory CD4+ T cells from blood. All receptors derive from a man aged 25 to 45 in good health.

This clone was seen a handful of times. V gene TRBV7-2 combines with J gene TRBJ2-7, with 10 bases matching TRBD2. V lost 0 bases and J lost 2; bases outside the gene matches: 1. This CDR3 spans 15 amino acids. CDR1 is SGHTA, CDR2 FQGNSA, per germline. This CDR3 is CASSLASGGTYEQYF. CDR3 sequence (DNA): TGTGCCAGCAGCTTAGCTAGCGGGGGGACCTACGAGCAGTACTTC.

V usage is TRBV7-9 and J usage is TRBJ2-1; the D gene is possibly TRBD2 (5 bases). V lost 0 bases and J 8 bases, leaving 17 bases between the germline ends. The CDR3 is made up of 16 amino acids. CDR1 is SEHNR, CDR2 FQNEAQ, per germline (reference sequence). In DNA, the CDR3 is TGTGCCAGCAGCTTAGCGTTGGACTCTCTTACCCATGAGCAGTTCTTC. This translates into CASSLALDSLTHEQFF.

The chain links TRBV5-6 to TRBJ2-7; possibly TRBD1 for D (6 bases). Trimming pared 2 bases from V and 6 bases from J, leaving 9 bases between. The V gene's germline CDR1 is SGHDT and CDR2 YYEEEE. This CDR3 is 12 amino acids long. For the CDR3, the DNA is TGTGCCAGCAGCTTCGGGACAACCGAGCAGTACTTC. Its protein product is CASSFGTTEQYF.

V and J are TRBV7-2 and TRBJ1-2, with a possible D match to TRBD1 (6 bases). CDR1 is SGHTA, CDR2 FQGNSA, per germline. V dropped 5 bases and J dropped 5 bases, with 24 bases sitting between them. This CDR3 contains 17 residues. The CDR3 sequence is CASSLLGQTARFYGYTF. The CDR3 region has the DNA TGTGCCAGCAGCCTCTTAGGACAGACGGCACGGTTTTATGGCTACACCTTC.

The chain joins TRBV10-3 to TRBJ2-1; 15 bases align to TRBD2. Looked up from germline, CDR1 is ENHRY and CDR2 is SYGVKD. After removal of 6 bases from V and 6 bases from J, the junction contained 6 bases not matched to a gene. CDR3 length equals 16 residues. Written as DNA, the CDR3 is TGTGCCATCAGCGCTGGACTAGCGGGGGGGCCCAATGAGCAGTTCTTC. Translating gives CAISAGLAGGPNEQFF.

The count of this clone is one. The genes are TRBV7-6 and TRBJ2-5; no clear D gene. The CDR3 runs to 13 residues. The V end was cut by 3 bases, the J end by 4 bases, with 9 bases between. From germline, CDR1 is SGHVS and CDR2 FNYEAQ. The CDR3 sequence: CASSLWGGETQYF. The CDR3 DNA sequence: TGTGCCAGCAGCTTGTGGGGTGGAGAGACCCAGTACTTC.

This clone was detected ten times or more. In the same sample, other DNA sequences code for this CDR3. The chain uses TRBV10-3 and TRBJ1-1; TRBD1 is a possible D gene (5 bases). Germline CDR1 and CDR2: ENHRY and SYGVKD. This CDR3 is 12 amino acids long. Trimming removed 8 bases from V and 1 base from J, with 8 bases in between. This chain's CDR3 is CAIRQPNTEAFF. Written as DNA, the CDR3 is TGTGCCATCCGACAGCCGAACACTGAAGCTTTCTTT.